The entry below describes one TCR beta chain. This sample is part of a study of blood T cell repertoires in COVID-19. Study at large: Collection of acute and convalescent COVID-19 samples took place in the United States, Italy and Spain. The cDNA or gDNA used as material had been derived from T cells, B-cell-depleted T cells, or PBMCs.

Per the study methods: Amplification from reference gene primers served as the basis for estimated nucleated cell counts. Measured with immunoSEQ multiplex PCR; TCRdb has only the in-frame clones, and not every one. V and J calls and clone size come straight from that table; D and trimming were deduced from the DNA. The sample lists about 89,000 clones; 75% to 85% were seen once. What was sequenced was peripheral blood. The sequence came from a woman at least 80 years old with acute or convalescent COVID-19.

CDR3 region: CASRVGGAGDTIYF. In nucleotides, the CDR3 is TGCGCCAGCAGGGTAGGGGGCGCCGGGGACACCATATATTTT. The genes are TRBV10-2 and TRBJ1-3, with TRBD1 matching over 7 bases. Germline V gene sequence: CDR1 WSHSY, CDR2 SAAADI. V shed 6 bases, J shed 8 bases, and the junction held 10 bases outside the gene matches. The CDR3 loop spans 14 amino acids.